Presented here are 12 T cell receptor beta chains from one specimen sequenced in a study of T cells in localized non-small cell lung cancer. Clones were sequenced by immunoSEQ multiplex PCR, and TCRdb holds only the in-frame ones, with some missing. The sample contains 20,000 to 25,000 clones, about 85% of which appear only once. The material sequenced was PBMCs, taken before any cancer treatment. Receptor source: a man aged 40 to 70 with stage II squamous cell lung carcinoma.

The chain uses TRBV18 and TRBJ2-5; D is unclear. Germline-derived CDR1 and CDR2 are KGHSH and LQKENI. The CDR3 consists of 13 residues. The V end was cut by 3 bases, the J end by 1 base, with 6 bases between. The CDR3 sequence is CASSPGSQETQYF. DNA for the CDR3: TGTGCCAGCTCACCGGGGTCCCAAGAGACCCAGTACTTC.

The chain is built from TRBV5-1 and TRBJ2-7; the D gene is possibly TRBD2 (6 bases). Trimming removed 1 base from V and 0 bases from J, with 11 bases in between. In germline, CDR1 is SGHRS, CDR2 YFSETQ. This CDR3 is 15 amino acids long. Written as DNA, the CDR3 is TGCGCCAGCAGCTTGTCGGCGGGGAGCTCCTACGAGCAGTACTTC. As protein: CASSLSAGSSYEQYF.

The rearrangement uses TRBV14 and TRBJ2-7; D not resolved. Trimming removed 3 bases from V and 7 bases from J, with 19 bases in between. CDR3 length: 15 residues. CDR1 is SGHDN and CDR2 is FVKESK in the germline V gene. Here the CDR3 reads CASSQLQSTYGEQYF. CDR3 DNA: TGTGCCAGCAGCCAGTTACAGAGCACCTACGGGGAGCAGTACTTC.

The J gene is TRBJ2-2, the V gene TRBV7-3; no firm D call. The germline V gene has CDR1 SGHTA and CDR2 FQGTGA. Trimming removed 3 bases from V and 1 base from J, with 15 bases in between. The CDR3 totals 17 residues. The CDR3 here is CASSFSITLENTGELFF. CDR3 sequence (DNA): TGTGCCAGCAGCTTTTCAATAACTTTGGAGAACACCGGGGAGCTGTTTTTT.

The chain links TRBV27 to TRBJ1-2; no reliable D call. V was shortened by 3 bases and J by 0 bases, with 11 bases between the two germline ends. CDR1 MNHEY and CDR2 SMNVEV come from the germline V gene (reference sequence). The CDR3 loop spans 15 amino acids. The CDR3 nucleotides are TGTGCCAGCAGTTTGGCCGGACCTTCTAACTATGGCTACACCTTC. It specifies CASSLAGPSNYGYTF.

A remark on this clone: Relative to the germline gene, one junction end is altered; a read error may explain this. The V gene is TRBV28, the J gene TRBJ2-5; 13 positions match TRBD2. The CDR3 spans 15 residues. Germline V gene sequence: CDR1 MDHEN, CDR2 SYDVKM. CDR3 sequence: CCTAELAGGPETQYF. The CDR3 DNA sequence: TGCTGTACAGCCGAACTAGCGGGAGGGCCGGAGACCCAGTACTTC.

This CDR3 is CASSYTRGNEQFF. Here the CDR3 DNA reads TGTGCCAGCAGTTACACAAGGGGCAATGAGCAGTTCTTC. The gene calls are TRBV6-5 and TRBJ2-1; perhaps TRBD1 as D (5 bases). This CDR3 has 13 residues. Germline V lookup: CDR1 MNHEY, CDR2 SVGAGI. The V end was cut by 2 bases, the J end by 6 bases, with 8 bases between.

This chain links TRBV15 with TRBJ2-2, with D possibly TRBD1 on 5 matching bases. Between the trimmed V and J ends, which lost 3 bases and 7 bases, there was a span of 12 bases. Germline lookup yields CDR1 LNHNV and CDR2 YYDKDF (reference sequence). The CDR3 totals 14 residues. The CDR3 region has the DNA TGTGCCACCAGCAGTGCAGGGTTGGTCGGGGAGCTGTTTTTT. Translation: CATSSAGLVGELFF.

J is TRBJ2-3 and V is TRBV11-2; D remains ambiguous. V was clipped by 1 base and J by 2 bases, with 13 bases between them. Germline CDR1 reads SGHAT; CDR2 reads FQNNGV. CDR3 size: 16 residues. The CDR3 DNA follows: TGTGCCAGCAGCTTAGCGGCTAGAGGATACACAGATACGCAGTATTTT. Its translation: CASSLAARGYTDTQYF.

The V call is TRBV6-5, the J call TRBJ2-7; no definite D call. Germline CDR1 is MNHEY and CDR2 is SVGAGI. The CDR3 contains 14 residues. Trimming removed 7 bases at V and 2 bases at J, with 15 bases between. The CDR3: CASKYSSSAYEQYF. CDR3 DNA sequence: TGTGCCAGCAAATATTCTAGTTCTGCCTACGAGCAGTACTTC.

This clone was observed a handful of times. The chain joins TRBV10-1 to TRBJ1-5; D perhaps matches TRBD1 (5 bases). V dropped 7 bases and J dropped 9 bases, with 19 bases sitting between them. The CDR3 is 14 amino acids. CDR1 is WNHNN and CDR2 is SYGVQD in the germline V gene (reference sequence). Here the CDR3 DNA reads TGCGCCAGCATCTTGGGGAAGGGGAAGAGGCCCCAGCATTTT. As protein: CASILGKGKRPQHF.

J is TRBJ2-3 and V is TRBV5-5; no clear D gene. Germline lookup yields CDR1 SGHKS and CDR2 YYEKEE (reference sequence). The CDR3 is 16 amino acids. Trimming removed 0 bases from V and 0 bases from J, with 11 bases in between. Here the CDR3 reads CASSLAGIGSTDTQYF. The CDR3 DNA is TGTGCCAGCAGCTTGGCCGGAATAGGTAGCACAGATACGCAGTATTTT.